This T cell receptor beta chain was captured by sequencing in a study of blood T cell repertoires in COVID-19. Background on the study: Spain, Italy and the United States supplied samples that represented acute and convalescent COVID-19. PBMCs, B-cell-depleted T cells, or T cells provided the cDNA or gDNA that made up the material.

The CDR3 contains 14 residues. CDR1 and CDR2 from the germline V gene are SGHRS and YFSETQ. V was clipped by 0 bases and J by 4 bases, with 11 bases between them. In the original workflow: The authors estimated nucleated cell counts from reference gene primer amplification. The method was immunoSEQ multiplex PCR; TCRdb's version includes in-frame clones alone and lacks a portion of them. Clone size and V and J calls were adopted from that table, with D and trimming inferred from the DNA. The table has tens of thousands of clones, approximately 87% seen once; the top ten hold 7% to 9%. The sequence came from a human donor with acute or convalescent COVID-19. The donor label of this sample is uncertain. The chain couples TRBV5-1 to TRBJ2-7; weak D call: TRBD1 (7 bases). The source material was peripheral blood. In DNA form, the CDR3 reads TGCGCCAGCAGCTTGGGGCAGGGGGGATACGAGCAGTACTTC. It specifies CASSLGQGGYEQYF. Filled out from reference TRBV5-1 and TRBJ2-7, the complete variable domain reads KAGVTQTPRYLIKTRGQQVTLSCSPISGHRSVSWYQQTPGQGLQFLFEYFSETQRNKGNFPGRFSGRQFSNSRSEMNVSTLELGDSALYLCASSLGQGGYEQYFGPGTRLTVT.